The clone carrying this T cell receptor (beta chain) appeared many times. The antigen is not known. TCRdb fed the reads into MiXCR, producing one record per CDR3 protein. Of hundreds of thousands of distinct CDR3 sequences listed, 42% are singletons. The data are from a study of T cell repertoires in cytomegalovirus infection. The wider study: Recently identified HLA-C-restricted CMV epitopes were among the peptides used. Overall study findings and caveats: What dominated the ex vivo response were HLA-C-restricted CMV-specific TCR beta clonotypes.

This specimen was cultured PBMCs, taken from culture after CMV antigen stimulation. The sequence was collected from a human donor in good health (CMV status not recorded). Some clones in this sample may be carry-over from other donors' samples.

The CDR3 is CASSLSPYEQYF. As DNA, the CDR3 is TGTGCCAGCAGCTTATCACCCTACGAGCAGTACTTC. The V and J genes are TRBV7-9 and TRBJ2-7; D not certain. Germline V gives CDR1 SEHNR, CDR2 FQNEAQ (reference sequence). Trimming left V 2 bases short and J 2 bases short, with 4 bases between. The CDR3 contains 12 residues.